The clone carrying this T cell receptor beta chain has more than one count but fewer than ten. The antigen is undetermined. The source of the sample is a study of T-cell memory formation after mild COVID-19. Points from the study as a whole: Prior to infection, memory already included some responding clones, suggesting cross-reactive memory joined. Most CD4+ clones that shrank were in CM and EM, while CD8+ ones turned up in EMRA. There was no confirmation that second-wave clones peaking on day 37 were SARS-CoV-2 specific.

cDNA libraries for TCR alpha and TCR beta, carrying sample barcodes and UMIs, came from 5'RACE with constant-segment primers. TCRdb recomputed calls from the 5' RACE reads with MiXCR, one row per CDR3 protein. The sample shows around 510,000 distinct CDR3 sequences, roughly 22% of them seen only once. Sequenced sample: PBMCs or a T cell subset sorted from them (not recorded which). The clonotype originates from an adult woman who had mild COVID-19 (a few samples of this study predate the infection). Cell type and time point are not known.

DNA for the CDR3: TGTGCCAGCAGTTCGGCTGGACTCCGCTTATTTAATTACGAGCAGTACTTC. Protein product: CASSSAGLRLFNYEQYF. V gene TRBV12-3 or TRBV12-4 combines with J gene TRBJ2-7; possible D gene TRBD2, 5 bases. V dropped 4 bases and J dropped 4 bases, with 23 bases sitting between them. The CDR3 totals 17 residues.